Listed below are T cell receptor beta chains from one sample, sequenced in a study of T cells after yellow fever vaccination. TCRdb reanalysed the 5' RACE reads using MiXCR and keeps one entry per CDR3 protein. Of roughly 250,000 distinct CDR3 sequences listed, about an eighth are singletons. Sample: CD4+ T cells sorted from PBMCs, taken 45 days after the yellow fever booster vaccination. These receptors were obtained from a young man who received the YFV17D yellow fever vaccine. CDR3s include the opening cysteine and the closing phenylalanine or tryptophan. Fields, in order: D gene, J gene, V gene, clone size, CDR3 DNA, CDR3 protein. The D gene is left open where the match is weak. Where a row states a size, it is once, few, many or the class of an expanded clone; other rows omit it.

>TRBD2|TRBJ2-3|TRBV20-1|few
TGCAGTGCCACTAGCGGTCACCTCGATACGCAGTATTTT
CSATSGHLDTQYF
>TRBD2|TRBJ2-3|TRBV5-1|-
TGCGCCAGCAGCTCTCTAGGACTAGCGGGAGGGCAGTCCACAGATACGCAGTATTTT
CASSSLGLAGGQSTDTQYF
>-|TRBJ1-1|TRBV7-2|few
TGTGCCAGCAGCGTACAGGGTTTACACACTGAAGCTTTCTTT
CASSVQGLHTEAFF
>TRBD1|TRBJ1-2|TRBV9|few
TGTGCCAGCAGTCGCGAAGGACAGGGGGGCTATGGCTACACCTTC
CASSREGQGGYGYTF
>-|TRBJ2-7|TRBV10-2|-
TGCGCCAGCAGTGAAGGAGGCGGGAAAGCCTACGAGCAGTACTTC
CASSEGGGKAYEQYF
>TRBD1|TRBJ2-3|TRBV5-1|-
TGCGCCAGCAGCCTCCATCAGGGGGCGACGACAGATACGCAGTATTTT
CASSLHQGATTDTQYF
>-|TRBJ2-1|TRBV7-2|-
TGTGCCAGCAGCTTCCAGAATGAGCAGTTCTTC
CASSFQNEQFF
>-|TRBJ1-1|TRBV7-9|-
TGTGCCAGCAGCTTAGACATAGGCAAGAACACTGAAGCTTTCTTT
CASSLDIGKNTEAFF
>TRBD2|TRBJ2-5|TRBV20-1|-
TGCAGTGCTATAGCGGGATTGGAGACCCAGTACTTC
CSAIAGLETQYF
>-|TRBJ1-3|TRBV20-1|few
TGCAGTGCTAGTCCACGGTCCTCTGGAAACACCATATATTTT
CSASPRSSGNTIYF
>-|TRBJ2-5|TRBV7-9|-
TGTGCCAGCAGCTGGGGATATCGCGACCAAGAGACCCAGTACTTC
CASSWGYRDQETQYF
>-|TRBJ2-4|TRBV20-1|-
TGCAGTGCTCAAGGGGGGCCCAAAAACATTCAGTACTTC
CSAQGGPKNIQYF
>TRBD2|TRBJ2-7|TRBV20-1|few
TGCAGTGCTATCGGGGTAGCGGGGTCCTACGAGCAGTACTTC
CSAIGVAGSYEQYF
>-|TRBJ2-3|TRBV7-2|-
TGTGCCAGCAGCTTATCGCTCGCCGGTGCCGCAGATACGCAGTATTTT
CASSLSLAGAADTQYF
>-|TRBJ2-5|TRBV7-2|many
TGTGCCAGCAGCTTAGCGCAAAAGACCCAGTACTTC
CASSLAQKTQYF
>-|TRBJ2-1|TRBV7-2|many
TGTGCCAGCAGCTTAGTGGGAGCCTACAATGAGCAGTTCTTC
CASSLVGAYNEQFF
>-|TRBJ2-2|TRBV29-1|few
TGCAGCGTTGGCAGCCCTATAGGGGAGCTGTTTTTT
CSVGSPIGELFF
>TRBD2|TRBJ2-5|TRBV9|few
TGTGCCAGCAGCTTTTCCGCACTAGCGGGGTCCCAAGAGACCCAGTACTTC
CASSFSALAGSQETQYF
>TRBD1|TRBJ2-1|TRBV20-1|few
TGCAGTGCTCCGACAGGGTTCGACTATGAGCAGTTCTTC
CSAPTGFDYEQFF
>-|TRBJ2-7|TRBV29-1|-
TGCAGCGTTGACGGGTCAGGTACATACGAGCAGTACTTC
CSVDGSGTYEQYF
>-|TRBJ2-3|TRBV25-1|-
TGTGCCAGCAGTGAGACAGCATTTCTCACAGATACGCAGTATTTT
CASSETAFLTDTQYF
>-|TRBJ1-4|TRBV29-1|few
TGCAGCGTTGCGGCAGGGGATGAAAAACTGTTTTTT
CSVAAGDEKLFF
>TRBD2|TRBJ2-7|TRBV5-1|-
TGCGCCAGCAGCTTGGGACTAGCGGACGAGCAGTACTTC
CASSLGLADEQYF
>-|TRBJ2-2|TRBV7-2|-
TGTGCCAGCAGCTTAGCTTCCACGAACACCGGGGAGCTGTTTTTT
CASSLASTNTGELFF
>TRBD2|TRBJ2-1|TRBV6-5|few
TGTGCCAGCAGTTCGGGTCGCCTAGCGGCCTACAATGAGCAGTTCTTC
CASSSGRLAAYNEQFF
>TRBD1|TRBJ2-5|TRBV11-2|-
TGTGCCAGCAGCTTAGATCCGGGACAGCAAAGGACCCAGTACTTC
CASSLDPGQQRTQYF
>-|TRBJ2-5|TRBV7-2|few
TGTGCCAGCAGCCCTCCGGGCACCCAGTACTTC
CASSPPGTQYF
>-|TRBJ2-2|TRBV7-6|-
TGTGCCAGCAGCTATAACTTCGACACCGGGGAGCTGTTTTTT
CASSYNFDTGELFF
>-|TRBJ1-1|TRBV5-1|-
TGCGCCAGCAGCTTGCTTTTAGGGGGAACTGAAGCTTTCTTT
CASSLLLGGTEAFF
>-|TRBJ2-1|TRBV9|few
TGTGCCAGCAGCGCCTCCCCCCGAAATGAGCAGTTCTTC
CASSASPRNEQFF
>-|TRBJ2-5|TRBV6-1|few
TGTGCCAGCAGTGCTACGGCCGGCCAAGAGACCCAGTACTTC
CASSATAGQETQYF
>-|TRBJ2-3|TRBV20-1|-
TGCAGTGCTATTAAACGGGCGGGAAGAACGGATACGCAGTATTTT
CSAIKRAGRTDTQYF
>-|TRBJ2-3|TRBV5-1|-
TGCGCCAGCAGCTTTCAAGCCCCGAGGGGCGCAGATACGCAGTATTTT
CASSFQAPRGADTQYF
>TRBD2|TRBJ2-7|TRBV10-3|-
TGTGCCATCAAAGGGAGCGGGGGCCTCGTTCCGGAGGAGCAGTACTTC
CAIKGSGGLVPEEQYF
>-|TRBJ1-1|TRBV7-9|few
TGTGCCAGCAGCTTTAGGTCAGGGGCTGAAGCTTTCTTT
CASSFRSGAEAFF
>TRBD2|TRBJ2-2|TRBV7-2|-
TGTGCCAGCAGAGCAACCGGGACTAGAGGCACCGGGGAGCTGTTTTTT
CASRATGTRGTGELFF
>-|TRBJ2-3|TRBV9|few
TGTGCCAGCAGCGTAGCGGGGGAGGGCACAGATACGCAGTATTTT
CASSVAGEGTDTQYF
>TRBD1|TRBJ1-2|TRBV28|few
TGTGCCAGCAGACGAGGGGGCACGTATGGCTACACCTTC
CASRRGGTYGYTF
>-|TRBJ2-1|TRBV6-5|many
TGTGCCAGCCGTCGGGCCCGGGTCCAGTTCTTC
CASRRARVQFF
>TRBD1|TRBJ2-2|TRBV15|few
TGTGCCACCAGCACCCAGGGGGCTGGCGGGGAGCTGTTTTTT
CATSTQGAGGELFF
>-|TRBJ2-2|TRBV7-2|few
TGTGCCAGCAGCTTAGCCACAGCCCCCGGGGGGGAGCTGTTTTTT
CASSLATAPGGELFF
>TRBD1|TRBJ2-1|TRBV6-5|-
TGTGCCAGCAGTTACACGGACAGGGGGCTGGGTGAGCAGTTCTTC
CASSYTDRGLGEQFF